This TCR beta chain was recorded in a study of blood T cells in healthy people across ages. Every sample gave at least 5 micrograms of total RNA when it was extracted. This CDR3 contains 13 residues. About this clonotype: The junction does not match germline at one end; this may be a read error.

Together with a sample-barcoded 5' primer, a J-beta primer mix was included in a second PCR lasting about 6 to 12 cycles. TCRdb fed the 5' RACE reads into MiXCR, producing one record per CDR3 protein. This table has about 1.5 million distinct CDR3 sequences, approximately 43% appearing once. V gene TRBV12-3 or TRBV12-4 combines with J gene TRBJ1-2; TRBD1 is a possible D gene (6 bases). The receptor's source is a woman younger than 35 in good health. The sequenced sample was blood. The CDR3 here is CASRHDRSYDYTF. CDR3 in DNA: TGTGCCAGCAGGCATGACAGGAGCTATGACTACACCTTC.